These 11 T cell receptor beta chains originate from one sample sequenced in a study of T cell changes during pregnancy in multiple sclerosis. Assay used: immunoSEQ multiplex PCR; TCRdb lists only in-frame clones, some missing. The sample lists approximately 31,000 clones, about 91% occurring once. This sample comprised CD8+ T cells from peripheral blood mononuclear cells, obtained in the second trimester of pregnancy. The receptor set was obtained from a female donor with multiple sclerosis, enrolled in a pregnancy study.

V is TRBV7-2 and J is TRBJ2-7, with TRBD1 matching 9 bases. V trimming: 4 bases; J trimming: 6 bases; junction bases outside the gene matches: 7. This CDR3 comprises 14 residues. CDR1 is SGHTA, CDR2 FQGNSA, per germline. The CDR3 region has the DNA TGTGCCAGCAGCTACACCGGGACAGGGCCCGAGCAGTACTTC. It translates to CASSYTGTGPEQYF. The complete variable domain, with remaining parts taken from reference TRBV7-2 and TRBJ2-7, reads GAGVSQSPSNKVTEKGKDVELRCDPISGHTALYWYRQSLGQGLEFLIYFQGNSAPDKSGLPSDRFSAERTGGSVSTLTIQRTQQEDSAVYLCASSYTGTGPEQYFGPGTRLTVT.

This rearrangement joins TRBV19 to TRBJ2-7; possibly TRBD1 for D (6 bases). Trimming pared 5 bases from V and 5 bases from J, leaving 16 bases between. Germline V gene data show CDR1 as LNHDA and CDR2 as SQIVND (reference sequence). The CDR3 is made up of 14 amino acids. CDR3 amino acids: CASSVTSGAHEQYF. The CDR3 bases are TGTGCCAGTAGTGTAACCTCAGGGGCCCACGAGCAGTACTTC.

The gene calls are TRBV10-3 and TRBJ2-5; a possible D gene is TRBD1 (5 bases). CDR3 size: 16 residues. V was shortened by 3 bases and J by 0 bases, with 14 bases between the two germline ends. Per germline, CDR1 ENHRY and CDR2 SYGVKD. The CDR3 nucleotides read TGTGCCATCAGTGACCCGGTACAGGTGAACCAAGAGACCCAGTACTTC. It codes for CAISDPVQVNQETQYF.

This clone was counted a single time. V is TRBV2 and J is TRBJ2-7; perhaps TRBD1 as D (7 bases). Trimming shortened V by 2 bases and J by 3 bases, and 14 bases separated the two germline ends. Looked up from germline, CDR1 is SNHLY and CDR2 is FYNNEI. The CDR3 runs to 15 residues. Written as DNA, the CDR3 is TGTGCCAGCAGTGAATGGCAGGGGGGCATCTACGAGCAGTACTTC. Translated: CASSEWQGGIYEQYF.

J is TRBJ2-1 and V is TRBV6-4; 12 nucleotides agree with TRBD2. CDR3 length: 15 amino acids. From germline, CDR1 is MRHNA and CDR2 SNTAGT. The V segment lost 5 bases and the J segment 4 bases; nucleotides outside the gene matches: 3. This CDR3 reads CASSTTSGGYNEQFF. CDR3 DNA: TGTGCCAGCAGTACGACTAGCGGGGGTTACAATGAGCAGTTCTTC.

The gene calls are TRBV13 and TRBJ2-7; TRBD2 agrees at 8 bases. Looked up from germline, CDR1 is PRHDT and CDR2 is FYEKMQ (reference sequence). The trim removed 5 bases at V and 2 bases at J, leaving 5 bases unmatched. This CDR3 spans 14 amino acids. The DNA for the CDR3 is TGTGCCAGCAGCCCGGCGGGAGGTCCCTACGAGCAGTACTTC. It translates to CASSPAGGPYEQYF.

The rearrangement links TRBV7-9 to TRBJ2-2; perhaps TRBD1 as D (5 bases). Germline CDR1 reads SEHNR; CDR2 reads FQNEAQ (reference sequence). Trimming removed 6 bases at V and 6 bases at J, with 14 bases between. The CDR3 is 14 amino acids. The CDR3 bases are TGTGCCAGCAGTTTGCTGCAGGGTGCCGGGGAGCTGTTTTTT. Translation: CASSLLQGAGELFF.

This chain uses TRBV5-1 with TRBJ1-2, with TRBD1 identical over 7 bases. Germline loops: CDR1 SGHRS, CDR2 YFSETQ. CDR3 length: 14 residues. V lost 4 bases and J lost 8; bases outside the gene matches: 11. CDR3 in DNA: TGCGCCAGCAGCCCGGGATGGCAGGGGGACGGCTACACCTTC. This gives the protein CASSPGWQGDGYTF.

The CDR3 spells CASSDPLGQETDEQYF. The CDR3 nucleotides are TGTGCCAGCAGTGACCCACTAGGACAGGAAACTGACGAGCAGTACTTC. The chain employs TRBV2 and TRBJ2-7, with 7 bases fitting TRBD1. J was trimmed by 5 bases and V by 3 bases; bases with no gene match: 13. CDR3 length equals 16 residues. The germline V gene encodes CDR1 SNHLY and CDR2 FYNNEI.

The chain couples TRBV4-2 to TRBJ2-3; TRBD2 is a possible D gene (6 bases). Germline assignment: CDR1 LGHNA and CDR2 YNFKEQ. The CDR3 length is 15 residues. V dropped 0 bases and J dropped 4 bases, with 11 bases sitting between them. The CDR3 DNA reads as TGTGCCAGCAGCCAAGATGGAGGGAGTGCAGATACGCAGTATTTT. It translates to CASSQDGGSADTQYF.

The chain has TRBV7-9 and TRBJ2-7; D is possibly TRBD2 (5 bases). Between the trimmed V and J ends, which lost 6 bases and 2 bases, there was a span of 14 bases. Germline V gene lookup returns CDR1 SEHNR and CDR2 FQNEAQ (reference sequence). The CDR3 length is 14 residues. CDR3 amino acids: CASSRGLIAYEQYF. Here the CDR3 DNA reads TGTGCCAGCAGTCGCGGACTGATAGCCTACGAGCAGTACTTC.